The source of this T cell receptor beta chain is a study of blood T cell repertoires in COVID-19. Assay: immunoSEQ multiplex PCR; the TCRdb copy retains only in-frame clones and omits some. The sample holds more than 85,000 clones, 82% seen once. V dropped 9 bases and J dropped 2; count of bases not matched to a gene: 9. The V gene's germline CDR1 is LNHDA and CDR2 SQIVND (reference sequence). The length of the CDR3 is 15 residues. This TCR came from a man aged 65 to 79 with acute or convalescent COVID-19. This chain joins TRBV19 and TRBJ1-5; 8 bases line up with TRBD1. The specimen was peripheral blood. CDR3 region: CASGQGAGGNQPQHF. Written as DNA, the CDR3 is TGTGCCAGCGGTCAGGGGGCGGGGGGCAATCAGCCCCAGCATTTT.